Shown below are 17 T cell receptor beta chains from a single sample sequenced in a study of human T cells and chemical hapten exposure. TCRdb re-called the RACE reads through MiXCR, storing one row per CDR3 protein. This table holds a few hundred thousand distinct CDR3 sequences, about 5.4% found once. The sample's time point: pre-sensitization, week 0. Described treatment: therapeutic diphenylcyclopropenone sensitization with weekly scalp DPC. The sequencing used whole blood, collected in connection with sensitization to the hapten diphenylcyclopropenone (DPC). The receptors were gathered from a woman aged 18-29 years with alopecia areata. Some clones in this sample may be carry-over from other donors' samples.

This clonotype was detected many times. The CDR3 spells CSVQKAGTDTQYF. CDR3 in DNA: TGCAGCGTCCAAAAGGCTGGCACAGATACGCAGTATTTT. The chain couples TRBV29-1 to TRBJ2-3; D unclear. V lost 6 bases and J 1 base, leaving 11 bases between the germline ends. The CDR3 contains 13 residues. Germline CDR1 reads SQVTM; CDR2 reads ANQGSEA.

The chain carries TRBV5-1 and TRBJ1-1, with D perhaps TRBD1 (6 bases). The V end lost 0 bases, the J end lost 4 bases, and 19 bases lay between the germline ends. The CDR3 extends over 17 amino acids. The germline gives CDR1 SGHRS, CDR2 YFSETQ. The DNA for the CDR3 is TGCGCCAGCAGCTTGGTTGGACTAGTAGAGGGGGTCACTGAAGCTTTCTTT. Amino acid sequence: CASSLVGLVEGVTEAFF. The variable domain in full, with the rest retrieved from reference TRBV5-1 and TRBJ1-1, is KAGVTQTPRYLIKTRGQQVTLSCSPISGHRSVSWYQQTPGQGLQFLFEYFSETQRNKGNFPGRFSGRQFSNSRSEMNVSTLELGDSALYLCASSLVGLVEGVTEAFFGQGTRLTVV.

This clonotype was picked up a small number of times. The chain couples TRBV6-2 or TRBV6-3 to TRBJ1-4; D call uncertain. The germline CDR1 and CDR2 sequences are MNHEY and SVGEGT. V lost 7 bases and J 0 bases, leaving 9 bases between the germline ends. This CDR3 has 14 residues. DNA of the CDR3: TGTGCCAGCACCACGCCGGCAACTAATGAAAAACTGTTTTTT. As protein: CASTTPATNEKLFF.

The sample holds a few counts of this clonotype. The genes are TRBV6-1 and TRBJ1-1; the D gene is possibly TRBD1 (5 bases). Between the trimmed V and J ends, which lost 7 bases and 1 base, there was a span of 10 bases. The CDR3 length is 13 residues. The germline gives CDR1 MNHNS, CDR2 SASEGT. The CDR3 DNA follows: TGTGCCAGCACCGCCGACAGGAACACTGAAGCTTTCTTT. Amino acid sequence: CASTADRNTEAFF.

This clonotype was picked up a small number of times. The chain links TRBV7-9 to TRBJ2-7; D unclear. The germline V gene encodes CDR1 SEHNR and CDR2 FQNEAQ (reference sequence). The V and J ends lost 6 bases and 6 bases respectively, with 12 bases between them. The CDR3 consists of 12 residues. As DNA, the CDR3 is TGTGCCAGCAGTAGGGAAGGTCTCGAGCAGTACTTC. Protein: CASSREGLEQYF.

This clonotype has more than one count but fewer than ten. V is TRBV6-2 or TRBV6-3 and J is TRBJ2-5; 13 nucleotides line up with TRBD2. V trimming: 6 bases; J trimming: 4 bases; junction bases outside the gene matches: 8. The CDR3 runs to 16 residues. The germline V gene has CDR1 MNHEY and CDR2 SVGEGT. The CDR3 coding sequence is TGTGCCAGCAGCAAGACTAGCGGGGGGAGGCGAGAGACCCAGTACTTC. Residues: CASSKTSGGRRETQYF.

This clonotype was picked up many times. V and J are TRBV29-1 and TRBJ2-3, with 7 positions matching TRBD2. This CDR3 region has 17 residues. Germline V CDR1 and CDR2: SQVTM, ANQGSEA. J gave up 3 bases and V 4 bases, and 16 bases lay outside the gene matches. This chain's CDR3 is CSVVGVAGPRGTDTQYF. The CDR3 DNA follows: TGCAGCGTTGTCGGGGTAGCGGGTCCACGAGGTACAGATACGCAGTATTTT.

This clonotype has a count of ten or more. The J gene is TRBJ2-7, the V gene TRBV6-6; TRBD1 might be the D (6 bases). Germline-derived CDR1 and CDR2 are MNHNY and SVGAGI (reference sequence). The CDR3 totals 14 residues. Trimming cost V 6 bases and J 7 bases, with 19 bases left between them. CDR3 residues: CASRGTKTSGEQYF. Written as DNA, the CDR3 is TGTGCCAGCAGAGGGACAAAGACCTCCGGGGAGCAGTACTTC.

This clonotype was seen a handful of times. This chain connects TRBV5-1 to TRBJ2-3; perhaps D is TRBD1 or TRBD2 (6 bases each). The V gene lost 4 bases and the J gene lost 0 bases, with 21 bases spanning the gap. This CDR3 is 18 amino acids long. CDR1 SGHRS and CDR2 YFSETQ come from the germline V gene. This chain's CDR3 is CASSVTIHGGPSTDTQYF. The CDR3 DNA follows: TGCGCCAGCAGCGTCACGATACACGGGGGCCCTAGCACAGATACGCAGTATTTT.

The table lists this clonotype with many counts. The rearrangement joins TRBV6-1 to TRBJ1-5, with D possibly matching TRBD1 (6 bases). CDR1 and CDR2 (germline): MNHNS, SASEGT. V shed 8 bases and J shed 5 bases, with 40 bases lying between them. This CDR3 contains 22 residues. Here the CDR3 DNA reads TGTGCCAGCTTTAAGTACCTCGGTGCCCCGGCGGACCACAGGGTAAAGGATCAGCCCCAGCATTTT. It specifies CASFKYLGAPADHRVKDQPQHF.

This clonotype was counted many times. The chain has TRBV7-9 and TRBJ1-4; possibly TRBD1 for D (6 bases). CDR1 and CDR2 from the germline V gene are SEHNR and FQNEAQ (reference sequence). Trimming cost V 6 bases and J 4 bases, with 12 bases left between them. CDR3 length: 14 amino acids. CDR3: CASSLTGRNEKLFF. DNA for the CDR3: TGTGCCAGCAGTCTGACAGGACGTAATGAAAAACTGTTTTTT.

J is TRBJ2-5 and V is TRBV5-4, with TRBD1 matching over 8 bases. The CDR3 is 13 residues long. Per the germline V gene, CDR1 is SGHNT and CDR2 is YYREEE (reference sequence). The V segment lost 7 bases and the J segment 3 bases; nucleotides outside the gene matches: 5. The CDR3, as DNA: TGTGCCAGCGAGGGACAGGTAGAAGAGACCCAGTACTTC. This gives the protein CASEGQVEETQYF. Complete variable domain (other parts from reference TRBV5-4 and TRBJ2-5): ETGVTQSPTHLIKTRGQQVTLRCSSQSGHNTVSWYQQALGQGPQFIFQYYREEENGRGNFPPRFSGLQFPNYSSELNVNALELDDSALYLCASEGQVEETQYFGPGTRLLVL.

The gene calls are TRBV28 and TRBJ1-5; D might be TRBD1 (6 bases). There are 19 residues in the CDR3. From germline, CDR1 is MDHEN and CDR2 SYDVKM. With 3 bases removed from V and 1 base from J, the gap between germline ends came to 22 bases. The CDR3 DNA is TGTGCCAGCAGTTTTGATTACAGTGGGGGCTTGGGCAGCAATCAGCCCCAGCATTTT. Translated: CASSFDYSGGLGSNQPQHF.

This clonotype was observed many times. This chain uses TRBV6-5 with TRBJ1-2; no clear D. The V end lost 6 bases, the J end lost 0 bases, and 8 bases lay between the germline ends. This CDR3 contains 13 residues. Germline assignment: CDR1 MNHEY and CDR2 SVGAGI. The DNA for the CDR3 is TGTGCCAGCAGATTATTAGCTAACTATGGCTACACCTTC. It specifies CASRLLANYGYTF.

This clonotype showed up just a few times. The rearrangement uses TRBV20-1 and TRBJ2-4, with unresolved D. The CDR3 runs 15 residues. Trimming cost V 6 bases and J 0 bases, with 15 bases left between them. CDR1 DFQATT and CDR2 SNEGSKA come from the germline V gene (reference sequence). Written as DNA, the CDR3 is TGCAGTGCCGGACGAGATTTCCTAGCCAAAAACATTCAGTACTTC. Translation gives CSAGRDFLAKNIQYF.

The rearrangement joins TRBV29-1 to TRBJ2-7; 7 bases match TRBD1. Germline loops: CDR1 SQVTM, CDR2 ANQGSEA. This CDR3 has 13 residues. V lost 6 bases to trimming and J lost 3 bases; unmatched junction nucleotides: 8. CDR3 bases: TGCAGCGTAAGCCGGGACAGCCTCTACGAGCAGTACTTC. Its protein product is CSVSRDSLYEQYF.

Remarks on this clonotype: A single base separates this from a much larger clone, so it may be a read error. This chain connects TRBV5-4 to TRBJ1-2, with a tentative D call TRBD1 (6 bases). From germline, CDR1 is SGHNT and CDR2 YYREEE (reference sequence). The CDR3 consists of 14 residues. V was trimmed by 0 bases and J by 4 bases, leaving 10 bases between them. The DNA of the CDR3 is TGTGCCAGCAGCTTGGTCGGACAGATCTATGGCTACACCTTC. Protein sequence: CASSLVGQIYGYTF.